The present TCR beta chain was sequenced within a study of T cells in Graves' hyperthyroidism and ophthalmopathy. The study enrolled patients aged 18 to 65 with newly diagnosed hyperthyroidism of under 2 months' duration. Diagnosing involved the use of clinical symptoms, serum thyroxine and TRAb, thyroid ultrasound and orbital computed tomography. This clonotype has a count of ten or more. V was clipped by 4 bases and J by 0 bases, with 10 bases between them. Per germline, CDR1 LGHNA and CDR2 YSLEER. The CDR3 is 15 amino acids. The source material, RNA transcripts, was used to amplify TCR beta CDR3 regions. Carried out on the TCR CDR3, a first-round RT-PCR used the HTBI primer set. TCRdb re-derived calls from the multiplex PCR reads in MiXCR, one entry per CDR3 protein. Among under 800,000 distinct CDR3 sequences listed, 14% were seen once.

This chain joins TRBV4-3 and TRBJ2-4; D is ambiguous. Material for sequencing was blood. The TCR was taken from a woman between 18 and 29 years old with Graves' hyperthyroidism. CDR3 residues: CASSPKLLAKNIQYF. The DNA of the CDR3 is TGCGCCAGCAGCCCTAAACTTCTAGCCAAAAACATTCAGTACTTC.